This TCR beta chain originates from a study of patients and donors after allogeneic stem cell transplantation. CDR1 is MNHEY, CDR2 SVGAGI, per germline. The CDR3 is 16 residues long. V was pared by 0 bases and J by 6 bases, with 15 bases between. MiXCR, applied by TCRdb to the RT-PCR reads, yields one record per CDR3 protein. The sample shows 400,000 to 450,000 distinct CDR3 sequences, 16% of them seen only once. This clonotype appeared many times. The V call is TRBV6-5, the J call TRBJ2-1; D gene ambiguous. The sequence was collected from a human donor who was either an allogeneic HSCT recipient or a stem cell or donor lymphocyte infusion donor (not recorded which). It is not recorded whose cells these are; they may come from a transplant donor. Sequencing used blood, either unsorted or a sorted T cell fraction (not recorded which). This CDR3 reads CASSYSIPTIGNEQFF. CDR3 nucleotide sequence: TGTGCCAGCAGTTACTCGATCCCTACTATAGGCAATGAGCAGTTCTTC.